This TCR beta chain was captured in a study of blood T cell repertoires in COVID-19. Study in general: The United States, Italy and Spain supplied acute and convalescent COVID-19 samples.

Assay used: immunoSEQ multiplex PCR; TCRdb lists only in-frame clones, some missing. The sample lists about 250,000 clones, around 90% occurring once. The CDR3 contains 14 residues. The germline V gene has CDR1 SGHTA and CDR2 FQGTGA. Trimming left V 4 bases short and J 0 bases short, with 8 bases between. Sequenced: peripheral blood. This chain uses TRBV7-3 with TRBJ2-3; possibly TRBD1 for D (6 bases). This clonotype was sampled from a woman aged 55-70 years with COVID-19, enrolled during active disease. This CDR3 is CASSYRDSTDTQYF. Written as DNA, the CDR3 is TGTGCCAGCAGCTACAGGGACAGCACAGATACGCAGTATTTT.